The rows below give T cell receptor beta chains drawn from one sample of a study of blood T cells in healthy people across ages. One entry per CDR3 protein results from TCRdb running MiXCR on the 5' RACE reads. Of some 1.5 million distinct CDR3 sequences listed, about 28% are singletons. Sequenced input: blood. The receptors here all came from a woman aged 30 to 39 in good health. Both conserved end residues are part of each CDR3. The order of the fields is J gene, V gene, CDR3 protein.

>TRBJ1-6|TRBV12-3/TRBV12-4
CASSSEDGDNSPLHF
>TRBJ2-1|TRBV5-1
CASSLASSRYNEQFF
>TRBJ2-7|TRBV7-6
CASSPTSVQRYEQYF
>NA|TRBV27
CASSLYQGEAYNEQYF
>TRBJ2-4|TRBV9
CASSVGADPKNIQYF
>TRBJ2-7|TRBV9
CASSVEGGSYEQYF
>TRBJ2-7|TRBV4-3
CASSPLAGSEQYF
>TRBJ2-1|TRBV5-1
CASSPSGGTQYFGDRSSYNEQFF
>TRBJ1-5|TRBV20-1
CSARSPEGYQTAQHF
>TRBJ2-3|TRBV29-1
CSVTMGPSVITQYF
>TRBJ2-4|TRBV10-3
CAISEVLVGNIQYF
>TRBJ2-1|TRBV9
CASSPKREPTVLGEQFF
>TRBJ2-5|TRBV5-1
CASSLELAGNQEAQYF
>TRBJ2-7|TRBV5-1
CASSATTGSVYEQYF
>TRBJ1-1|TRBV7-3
CASSLNAVPGTEAFF
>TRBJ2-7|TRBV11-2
CASSFGGEGYEQYF
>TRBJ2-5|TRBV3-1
CASSQDLAASQGTQYF
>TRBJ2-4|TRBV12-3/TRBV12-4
CASKGEGYTKNIQYF
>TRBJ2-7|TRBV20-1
CSARVGTGGSEQYF
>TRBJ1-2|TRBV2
CASSEEVLNYGYTF
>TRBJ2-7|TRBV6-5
CASSWTLATQGYEQYF
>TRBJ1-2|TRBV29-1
CSVEDRVQAYGYTF
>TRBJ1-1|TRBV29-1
CSVRTGTTEAFF
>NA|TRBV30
CAWSPMAGTQYF
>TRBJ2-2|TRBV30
CAWSVSRRGHLLSGELFF
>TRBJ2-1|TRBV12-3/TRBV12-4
CASSSGDVSNEQFF
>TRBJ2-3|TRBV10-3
CAIGGTSGRASADTQYF
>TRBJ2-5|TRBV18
CASSTTGAGGKETQYF
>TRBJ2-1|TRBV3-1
CASSPLQARYQFF
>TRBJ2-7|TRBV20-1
CSAPIPPLYEQYF
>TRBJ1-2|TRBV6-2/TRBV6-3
CASTSGTVFYGYTF
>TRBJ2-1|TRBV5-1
CASSFGAIGDEQFF
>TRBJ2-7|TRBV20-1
CSARDSGSNEQYF
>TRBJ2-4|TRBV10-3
CATPPGRAKNIQYF
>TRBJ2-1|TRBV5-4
CASSLWAGRGSNEQFF
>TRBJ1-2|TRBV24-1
CATSDPDYGYTF
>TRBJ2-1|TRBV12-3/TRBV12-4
CASSPGTVSYNEQFF
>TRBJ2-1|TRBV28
CASSVTGTYNEQFF
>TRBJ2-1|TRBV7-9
CASSTTRGLYNEQFF
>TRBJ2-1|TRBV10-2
CASIGGAQIYNEQFF
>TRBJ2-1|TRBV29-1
CSVEGGLAGNEQFF
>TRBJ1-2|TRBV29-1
CSVVGTHGYTF
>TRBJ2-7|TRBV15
CATSDTYQQYF
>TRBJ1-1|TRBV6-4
CASSEGTANTEAFF
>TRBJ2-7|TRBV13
CASSLTGTLIEQYF
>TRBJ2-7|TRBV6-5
CASLYVEHEQYF
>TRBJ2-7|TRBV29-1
CSVGATEQYF
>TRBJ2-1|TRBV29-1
CAAQGTEYNEQFF
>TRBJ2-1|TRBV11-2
CASSLVAGGVNEQFF
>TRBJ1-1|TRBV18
CASSPQPGAAANTEAFF
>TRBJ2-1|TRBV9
CASSSEGHEQFF
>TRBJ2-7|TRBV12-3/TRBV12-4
CASSLSADGLFGNEQYF
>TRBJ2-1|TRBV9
CASSGTDNEQFF